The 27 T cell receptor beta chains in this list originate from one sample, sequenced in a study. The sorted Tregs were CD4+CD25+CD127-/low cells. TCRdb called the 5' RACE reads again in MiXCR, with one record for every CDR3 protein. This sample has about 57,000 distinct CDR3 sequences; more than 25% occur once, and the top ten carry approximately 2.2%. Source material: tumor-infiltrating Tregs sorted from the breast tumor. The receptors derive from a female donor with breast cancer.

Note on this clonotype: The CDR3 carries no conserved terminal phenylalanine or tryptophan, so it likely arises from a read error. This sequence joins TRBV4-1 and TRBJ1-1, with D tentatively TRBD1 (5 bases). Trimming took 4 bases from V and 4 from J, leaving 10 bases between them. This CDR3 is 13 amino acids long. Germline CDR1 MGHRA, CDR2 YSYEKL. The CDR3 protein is CASSLGGLTEAFY. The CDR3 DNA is TGCGCCAGCAGCCTGGGGGGACTCACTGAAGCTTTCTAT.

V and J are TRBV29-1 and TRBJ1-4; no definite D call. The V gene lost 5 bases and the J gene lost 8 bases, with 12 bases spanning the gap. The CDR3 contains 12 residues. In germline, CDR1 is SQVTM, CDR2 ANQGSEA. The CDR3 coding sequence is TGCAGCGTTACACTGGGAAGGGAAAAACTGTTTTTT. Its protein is CSVTLGREKLFF.

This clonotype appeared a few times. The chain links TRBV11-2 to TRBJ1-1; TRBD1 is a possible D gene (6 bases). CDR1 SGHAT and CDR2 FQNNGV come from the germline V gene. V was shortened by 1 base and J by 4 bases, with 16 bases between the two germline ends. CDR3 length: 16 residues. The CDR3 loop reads CASSLGRGLGATEAFF. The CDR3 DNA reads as TGTGCCAGCAGCTTAGGTCGAGGATTGGGGGCCACTGAAGCTTTCTTT.

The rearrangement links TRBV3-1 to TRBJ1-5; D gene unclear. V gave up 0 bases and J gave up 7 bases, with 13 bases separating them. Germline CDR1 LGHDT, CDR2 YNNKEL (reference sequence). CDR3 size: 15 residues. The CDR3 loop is CASSQDVGISQPQHF. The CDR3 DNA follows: TGTGCCAGCAGCCAAGATGTTGGGATTTCACAGCCCCAGCATTTT.

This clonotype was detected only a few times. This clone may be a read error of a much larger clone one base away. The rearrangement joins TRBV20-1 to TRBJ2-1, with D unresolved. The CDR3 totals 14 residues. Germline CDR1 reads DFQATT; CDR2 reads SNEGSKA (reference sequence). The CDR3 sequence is CGARPWNSYNEQFF. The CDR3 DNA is TGCGGTGCTAGGCCTTGGAACTCCTACAATGAGCAGTTCTTC.

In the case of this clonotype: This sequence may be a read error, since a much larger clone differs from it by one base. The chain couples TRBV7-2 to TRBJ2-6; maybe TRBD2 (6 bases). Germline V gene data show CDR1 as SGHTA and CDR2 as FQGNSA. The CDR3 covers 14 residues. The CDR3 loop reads CASRTSSGANGLTF. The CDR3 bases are TGTGCCAGTAGAACTAGCTCTGGGGCCAACGGCCTGACTTTC.

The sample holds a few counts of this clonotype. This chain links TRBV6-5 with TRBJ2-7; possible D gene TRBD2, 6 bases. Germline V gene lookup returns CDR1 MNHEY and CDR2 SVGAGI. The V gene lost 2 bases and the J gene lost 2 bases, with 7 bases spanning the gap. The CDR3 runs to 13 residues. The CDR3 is CASSYGRPYEQYF. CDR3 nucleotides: TGTGCCAGCAGTTACGGGAGGCCCTACGAGCAGTACTTC.

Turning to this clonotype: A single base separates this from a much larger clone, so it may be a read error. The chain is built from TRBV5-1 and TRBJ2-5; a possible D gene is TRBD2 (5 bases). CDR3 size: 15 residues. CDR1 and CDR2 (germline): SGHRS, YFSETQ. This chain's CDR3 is CASGFGGSGGETQYF. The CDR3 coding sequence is TGCGCCAGCGGCTTCGGCGGGTCGGGTGGAGAGACCCAGTACTTC.

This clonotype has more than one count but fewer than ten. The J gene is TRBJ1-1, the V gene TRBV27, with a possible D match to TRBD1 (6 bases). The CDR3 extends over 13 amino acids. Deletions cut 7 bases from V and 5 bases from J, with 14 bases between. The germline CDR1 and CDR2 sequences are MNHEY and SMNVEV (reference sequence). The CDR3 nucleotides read TGTGCCAGCAAAGACGACAGGAGGACTGAAGCTTTCTTT. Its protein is CASKDDRRTEAFF.

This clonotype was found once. CDR3 sequence reads: CASSYQGGTEAFF. The CDR3 nucleotides are TGTGCCAGCAGTTACCAGGGCGGGACTGAAGCTTTCTTT. The V call is TRBV6-5, the J call TRBJ1-1; TRBD1 is a possible D gene (5 bases). The V end lost 2 bases, the J end lost 5 bases, and 9 bases lay between the germline ends. CDR3 length: 13 amino acids. Germline CDR1 reads MNHEY; CDR2 reads SVGAGI.

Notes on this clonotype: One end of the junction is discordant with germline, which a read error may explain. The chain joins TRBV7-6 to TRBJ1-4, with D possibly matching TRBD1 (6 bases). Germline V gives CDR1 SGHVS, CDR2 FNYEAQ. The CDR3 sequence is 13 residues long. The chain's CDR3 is CASSPAQGEELFF. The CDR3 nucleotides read TGTGCCAGCAGCCCTGCACAGGGTGAAGAACTGTTTTTT. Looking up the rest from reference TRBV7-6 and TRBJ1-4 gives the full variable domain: GAGVSQSPRYKVTKRGQDVALRCDPISGHVSLYWYRQALGQGPEFLTYFNYEAQQDKSGLPNDRFSAERPEGSISTLTIQRTEQRDSAMYRCASSPAQGEELFFGSGTQLSVL.

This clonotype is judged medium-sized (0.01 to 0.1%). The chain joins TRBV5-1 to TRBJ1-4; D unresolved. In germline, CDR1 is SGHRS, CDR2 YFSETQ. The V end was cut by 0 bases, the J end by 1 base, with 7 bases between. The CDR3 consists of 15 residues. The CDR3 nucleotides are TGCGCCAGCAGCTTGGACGGCAGAACTAATGAAAAACTGTTTTTT. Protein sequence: CASSLDGRTNEKLFF.

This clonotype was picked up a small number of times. The CDR3 DNA is TGTGCCAGCAGCTTAGTTCATGGAGCTGAAGCTTTCTTT. Translation: CASSLVHGAEAFF. This rearrangement joins TRBV7-2 to TRBJ1-1, with D hard to call. CDR3 length: 13 residues. The germline gives CDR1 SGHTA, CDR2 FQGNSA. Trimming cost V 1 base and J 6 bases, with 9 bases left between them.

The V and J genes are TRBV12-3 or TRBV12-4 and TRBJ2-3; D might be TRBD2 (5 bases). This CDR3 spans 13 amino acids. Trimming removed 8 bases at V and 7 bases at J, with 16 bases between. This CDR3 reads CASRPDLYYTQYF. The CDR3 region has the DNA TGTGCCAGCCGACCGGACTTATACTATACGCAGTATTTT.

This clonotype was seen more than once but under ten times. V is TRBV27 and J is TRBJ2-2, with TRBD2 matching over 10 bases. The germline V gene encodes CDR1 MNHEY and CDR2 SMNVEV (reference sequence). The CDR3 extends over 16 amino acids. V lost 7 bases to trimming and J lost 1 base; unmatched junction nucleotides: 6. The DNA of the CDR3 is TGTGCCAGCACCCGAGCGGGAGGGCTGAACACCGGGGAGCTGTTTTTT. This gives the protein CASTRAGGLNTGELFF.

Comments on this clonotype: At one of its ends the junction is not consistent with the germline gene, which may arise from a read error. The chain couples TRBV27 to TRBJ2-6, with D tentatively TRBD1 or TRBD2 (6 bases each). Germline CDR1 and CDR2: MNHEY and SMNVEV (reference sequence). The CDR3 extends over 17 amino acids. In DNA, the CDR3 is TGTGCCAGCAGTTCCCTAGGGACACCCTCGGGGGCCAATGTCCTGACTTTC. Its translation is CASSSLGTPSGANVLTF.

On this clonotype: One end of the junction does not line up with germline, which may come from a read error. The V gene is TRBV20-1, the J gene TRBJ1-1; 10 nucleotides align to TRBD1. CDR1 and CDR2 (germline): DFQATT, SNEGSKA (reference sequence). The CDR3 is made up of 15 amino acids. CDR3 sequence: CSTRDPDRGLTEAFF. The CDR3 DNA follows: TGCAGTACTAGAGATCCTGACAGGGGGCTCACTGAAGCTTTCTTT.

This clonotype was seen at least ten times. In DNA, the CDR3 is TGTGCCAGCAGTGAAAGGACACAGGGTAGAAGGGGCATTCAGTACTTC. Translated, it gives CASSERTQGRRGIQYF. V usage is TRBV12-3 or TRBV12-4 and J usage is TRBJ2-4; weak D call: TRBD1 (6 bases). V was clipped by 5 bases and J by 9 bases, with 23 bases between them. The CDR3 runs to 16 residues.

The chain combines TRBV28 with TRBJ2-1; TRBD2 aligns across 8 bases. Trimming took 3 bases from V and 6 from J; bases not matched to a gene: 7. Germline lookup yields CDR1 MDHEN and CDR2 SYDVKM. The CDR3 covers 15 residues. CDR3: CASSFSSGRGNEQFF. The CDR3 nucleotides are TGTGCCAGCAGTTTTTCGAGCGGGAGAGGCAATGAGCAGTTCTTC.

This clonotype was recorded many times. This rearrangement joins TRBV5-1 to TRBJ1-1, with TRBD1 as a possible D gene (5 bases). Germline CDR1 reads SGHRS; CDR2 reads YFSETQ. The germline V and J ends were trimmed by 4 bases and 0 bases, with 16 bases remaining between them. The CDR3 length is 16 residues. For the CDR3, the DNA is TGCGCCAGCAGCCCCTCCGCGGGGGGGATGAACACTGAAGCTTTCTTT. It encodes CASSPSAGGMNTEAFF.

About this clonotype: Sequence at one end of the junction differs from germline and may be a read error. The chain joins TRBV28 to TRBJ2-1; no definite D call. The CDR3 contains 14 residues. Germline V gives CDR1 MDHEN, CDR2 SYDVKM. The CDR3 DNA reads TGTACCAGCAGGCTCCCTAGCTCCTACAATGAGCAGTTCTTC. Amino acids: CTSRLPSSYNEQFF.

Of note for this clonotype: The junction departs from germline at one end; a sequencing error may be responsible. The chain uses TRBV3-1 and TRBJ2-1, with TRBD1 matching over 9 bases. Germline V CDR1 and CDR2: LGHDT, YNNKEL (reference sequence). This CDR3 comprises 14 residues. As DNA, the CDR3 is TGTACCAGCAGCCGAGGGACAGGGATCAATGAGCAGTTCTTC. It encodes CTSSRGTGINEQFF.

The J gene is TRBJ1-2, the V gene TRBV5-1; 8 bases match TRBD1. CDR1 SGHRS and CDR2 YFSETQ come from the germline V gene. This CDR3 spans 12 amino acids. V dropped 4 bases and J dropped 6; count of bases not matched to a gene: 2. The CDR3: CASSVTGDGYTF. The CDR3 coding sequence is TGCGCCAGCAGCGTGACAGGGGATGGCTACACCTTC.

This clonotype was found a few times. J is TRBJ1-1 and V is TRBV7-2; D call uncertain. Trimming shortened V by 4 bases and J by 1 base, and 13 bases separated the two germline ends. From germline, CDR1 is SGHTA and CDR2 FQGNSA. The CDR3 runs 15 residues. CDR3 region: CASSYDPLGNTEAFF. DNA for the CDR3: TGTGCCAGCAGCTACGACCCACTGGGGAACACTGAAGCTTTCTTT.

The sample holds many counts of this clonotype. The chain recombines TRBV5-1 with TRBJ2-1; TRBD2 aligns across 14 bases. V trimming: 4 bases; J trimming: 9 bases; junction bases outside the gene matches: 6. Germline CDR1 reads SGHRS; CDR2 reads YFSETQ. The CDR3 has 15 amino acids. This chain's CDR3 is CASSPGLAGEGEQFF. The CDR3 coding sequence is TGCGCCAGCAGCCCGGGACTAGCGGGAGAGGGTGAGCAGTTCTTC.

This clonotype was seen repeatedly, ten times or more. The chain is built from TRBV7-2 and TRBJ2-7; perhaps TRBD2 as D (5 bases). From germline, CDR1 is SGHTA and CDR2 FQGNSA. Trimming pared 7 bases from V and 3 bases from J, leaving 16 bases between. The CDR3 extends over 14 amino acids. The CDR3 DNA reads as TGTGCCAGCACCCTTGGATACGGGGACTACGAGCAGTACTTC. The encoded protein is CASTLGYGDYEQYF.

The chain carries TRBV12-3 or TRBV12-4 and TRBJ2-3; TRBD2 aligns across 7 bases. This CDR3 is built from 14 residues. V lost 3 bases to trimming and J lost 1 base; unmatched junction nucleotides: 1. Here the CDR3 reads CASSFGGGTDTQYF. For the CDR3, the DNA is TGTGCCAGCAGTTTTGGGGGGGGCACAGATACGCAGTATTTT.